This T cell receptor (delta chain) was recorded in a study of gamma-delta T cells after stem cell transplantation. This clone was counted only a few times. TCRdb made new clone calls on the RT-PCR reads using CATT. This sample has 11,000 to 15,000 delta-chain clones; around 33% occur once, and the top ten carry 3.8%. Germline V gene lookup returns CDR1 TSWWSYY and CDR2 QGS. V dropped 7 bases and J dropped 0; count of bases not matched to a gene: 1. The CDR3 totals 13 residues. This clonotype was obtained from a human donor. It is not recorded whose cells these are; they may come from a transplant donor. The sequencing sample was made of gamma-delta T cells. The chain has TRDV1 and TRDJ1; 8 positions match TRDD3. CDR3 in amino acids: CALVLGDTDKLIF. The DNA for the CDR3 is TGTGCTCTTGTACTGGGGGACACCGATAAACTCATCTTT.